A selection of T cell receptor beta chains follows, all from one sample in a study of blood T cell repertoires in COVID-19. Using immunoSEQ multiplex PCR, the repertoire was profiled, and TCRdb retains in-frame clones only, with some absent. The profile shows 50,000 to 65,000 clones, 90% to 95% of them singletons. Sequenced input: peripheral blood. The receptors shown here come from a woman aged 60-70 years with active or convalescent COVID-19. The CDR3 runs from the conserved cysteine through the conserved F or W. The D gene is left open where the match is weak. The listing skips clone size in some rows; elsewhere it reads once, few, many or a size class.

TRBV5-1	TRBD1	-	TRBJ1-5	TGCGCCAGCAGCCCGGGGACAGGTAATCAGCCCCAGCATTTT	CASSPGTGNQPQHF
TRBV19	-	-	TRBJ1-2	TGTGCCAGTAGTATCCCTTCCGAGGGCTACACCTTC	CASSIPSEGYTF
TRBV19	TRBD1	few	TRBJ1-1	TGTGCCAGTAGTACCGGGACAGGGGTATTTCTGAACACTGAAGCTTTCTTT	CASSTGTGVFLNTEAFF
TRBV6-1	-	-	TRBJ1-5	TGTGCCAGCAGTGAGGGCGTTCTATATAGCAATCAGCCCCAGCATTTT	CASSEGVLYSNQPQHF
TRBV28	-	-	TRBJ2-2	TGTGCCAGCAGTTTCCCAGACAGGAACACCGGGGAGCTGTTTTTT	CASSFPDRNTGELFF
TRBV12-3/TRBV12-4	TRBD1	-	TRBJ1-1	TGTGCCAGCAGGCCCGGACAGGGGTTACCAGCTTTCTTT	CASRPGQGLPAFF
TRBV5-4	TRBD1	once	TRBJ1-6	TGTGCCAGCAGCCCGGGACAGCTTAATTCACCCCTCCACTTT	CASSPGQLNSPLHF
TRBV29-1	TRBD2	-	TRBJ2-1	TGCAGCGGGGGTAGCGGGAATAAACCGTTCTTC	CSGGSGNKPFF
TRBV9	-	-	TRBJ2-7	TGTGCCAGCAGCACCTCGAAGTCAGCGCTCTCCTACGAGCAGTACTTC	CASSTSKSALSYEQYF
TRBV7-2	-	-	TRBJ2-1	TGTGCCAGCAGCTTAGAGAAGGGGCTCCGCTCCTACAATGAGCAGTTCTTC	CASSLEKGLRSYNEQFF
TRBV27	-	-	TRBJ1-5	TGTGCCAGCAGTCCCGGGACACTTAGCAATCAGCCCCAGCATTTT	CASSPGTLSNQPQHF
TRBV7-9	TRBD2	-	TRBJ2-1	TGTGCCAGCAGCCACCGCGGGGGGACTAGCGGGGGAAATGAGCAGTTCTTC	CASSHRGGTSGGNEQFF
TRBV30	-	-	TRBJ1-3	TGTGCCTGGAGTCCCGACCGAGGCTCTGGAAACACCATATATTTT	CAWSPDRGSGNTIYF
TRBV18	TRBD2	-	TRBJ2-3	TGTGCCAGCTCACAAGGGACTAGCGGGAGCGGGTATACGCAGTATTTT	CASSQGTSGSGYTQYF
TRBV6-4	TRBD1	-	TRBJ1-1	TGTGCCAGCAGCCTGAGACAGGGGGGAGAAGCTTTCTTT	CASSLRQGGEAFF
TRBV18	TRBD1	-	TRBJ1-2	TGTGCCAGCTCACCACCCTCGACAGGGGTGGACTATGGCTACACCTTC	CASSPPSTGVDYGYTF
TRBV18	-	-	TRBJ1-6	TGTGCCAGCTCACCAGGGGCTAATTCACCCCTCCACTTT	CASSPGANSPLHF
TRBV28	TRBD1	-	TRBJ2-4	TGTGCCAGCACCCCGGCCGGGACAGGGGCCAAGGGGGCCAAAAACATTCAGTACTTC	CASTPAGTGAKGAKNIQYF
TRBV4-2	TRBD1	few	TRBJ1-5	TGTGCCAGCAGCCAAGCAGGGGGGACCACCGCGGATCAGCCCCAGCATTTT	CASSQAGGTTADQPQHF
TRBV28	-	once	TRBJ2-5	TGTGCCAGCAGTTGGATTTTCAGGGGCCAAGAGACCCAGTACTTC	CASSWIFRGQETQYF
TRBV2	-	-	TRBJ1-1	TGTGCCAGCAGTGGACAGAGGGGGACTGAAGCTTTCTTT	CASSGQRGTEAFF
TRBV7-3	-	-	TRBJ2-2	TGTGCCAGCGGAGAACAGGGGAACACCGGGGAGCTGTTTTTT	CASGEQGNTGELFF
TRBV30	TRBD1	-	TRBJ1-2	TGTGCCTGGAGGGCTGGGACAGAGCCTAACTATGGCTACACCTTC	CAWRAGTEPNYGYTF
TRBV30	TRBD1	-	TRBJ1-1	TGTGCCTGGAGCGCGACAGGGAAGGTCACTGAAGCTTTCTTT	CAWSATGKVTEAFF
TRBV9	-	-	TRBJ1-2	TGTGCCAGCAGCGTGGGGGGAATGAGCTACACCTTC	CASSVGGMSYTF
TRBV27	TRBD2	-	TRBJ2-7	TGTGCCAGCAGTTTCACTAGCGGGGGGGCTCGGGAGCAGTACTTC	CASSFTSGGAREQYF
TRBV19	TRBD2	few	TRBJ2-1	TGTGCCAGTAGTATAACTAGCGGGATTGAGCAGTTCTTC	CASSITSGIEQFF
TRBV28	-	-	TRBJ2-2	TGTGCCAGCGTTGAGGTTGGATCCGGGGAGCTGTTTTTT	CASVEVGSGELFF
TRBV7-2	-	once	TRBJ1-2	TGTGCCAGCAGCTTTTTGGGAGCCGGGGGCTACACCTTC	CASSFLGAGGYTF
TRBV7-6	-	-	TRBJ2-5	TGTGCCAGCAGCTTAGATGGCAATATCCAAGAGACCCAGTACTTC	CASSLDGNIQETQYF
TRBV18	TRBD1	-	TRBJ1-1	TGTGCCAGCTTCTCGGGACAGGGCAACACTGAAGCTTTCTTT	CASFSGQGNTEAFF
TRBV28	-	-	TRBJ1-3	TGTGCCAGCAGTCCCCCGACACACTCTGGAAACACCATATATTTT	CASSPPTHSGNTIYF
TRBV2	-	-	TRBJ1-5	TGTGCCAGCACCAGATCACCACCCGGCAATCAGCCCCAGCATTTT	CASTRSPPGNQPQHF
TRBV6-6	-	-	TRBJ1-1	TGTGCCAGCAGTTACACAGGGAGTATGAACACTGAAGCTTTCTTT	CASSYTGSMNTEAFF
TRBV28	TRBD1	-	TRBJ1-6	TGTGCCAGCAAACCGGGACAGATAGGGGCGTCACCCCTCCACTTT	CASKPGQIGASPLHF
TRBV6-1	-	-	TRBJ1-3	TGTGCCAGCAGTGAAGCCACAGTCTCTGGAAACACCATATATTTT	CASSEATVSGNTIYF
TRBV2	-	-	TRBJ1-5	TGTGCCAGCAGAGGCAGGGAAGGCAATCAGCCCCAGCATTTT	CASRGREGNQPQHF
TRBV6-1	-	-	TRBJ1-1	TGTGCCAGCAGTGAAGGCATGGCAGGGGCGACCACTGAAGCTTTCTTT	CASSEGMAGATTEAFF
TRBV3-1/TRBV3-2	TRBD1	-	TRBJ1-4	TGTGCCAGCAGTCAGCAGACAGGGGCCGAAAAACTGTTTTTT	CASSQQTGAEKLFF
TRBV7-2	-	-	TRBJ2-1	TGTGCCAGCAGCCAAGGCGGGGGCCCCACCAATGAGCAGTTCTTC	CASSQGGGPTNEQFF
TRBV28	-	-	TRBJ2-7	TGTGCCAGCAGTTTACCCGGACACTCCCACGAGCAGTACTTC	CASSLPGHSHEQYF
TRBV18	TRBD1	-	TRBJ1-3	TGTGCCAGCTCACCGATCACAGGGGGCTCTTATGGAAACACCATATATTTT	CASSPITGGSYGNTIYF
TRBV7-3	-	once	TRBJ1-1	TGTGCCAGCAGCTACCTATCGGGAACTGAAGCTTTCTTT	CASSYLSGTEAFF
TRBV12-3/TRBV12-4	-	-	TRBJ1-5	TGTGCCAGCAGTTGGGTCGGAGATCAGCCCCAGCATTTT	CASSWVGDQPQHF
TRBV4-1	TRBD1	-	TRBJ1-1	TGCGCCAGCAGCCACACTTCACAGGGGCCTGACACTGAAGCTTTCTTT	CASSHTSQGPDTEAFF
TRBV28	-	-	TRBJ2-7	TGTGCCAGCAGTTATGTCAGGTCCTACGAGCAGTACTTC	CASSYVRSYEQYF
TRBV20-1	-	-	TRBJ1-2	TGCAGTGCTAGTTCGGGGTATGGCTACACCTTC	CSASSGYGYTF
TRBV28	-	-	TRBJ1-2	TGTGCCAGCAGTGGGCTAAACTATGGCTACACCTTC	CASSGLNYGYTF
TRBV28	TRBD1	-	TRBJ1-1	TGTGCCAGCAGTCTGCCCGGGACAGGGGGGACTGAAGCTTTCTTT	CASSLPGTGGTEAFF
TRBV29-1	TRBD1	-	TRBJ1-1	TGCAGCGTTAAGACCGGGACAGGAAACACTGAAGCTTTCTTT	CSVKTGTGNTEAFF
TRBV6-5	-	-	TRBJ1-3	TGTGCCAGCAGTTACTCGACAAGCCCTGGAAACACCATATATTTT	CASSYSTSPGNTIYF
TRBV28	-	-	TRBJ1-5	TGTGCCAGCAGTTTTGGGGACTGGGGGGACAATCAGCCCCAGCATTTT	CASSFGDWGDNQPQHF
TRBV20-1	-	once	TRBJ1-1	TGCAGTGCCCGCGAGGAAGCTTTCTTT	CSAREEAFF